The source of this TCR beta chain is a study of T cell repertoires in cytomegalovirus infection (dated by TCRdb to the late 2010s). Regarding the study in general: Donor HLA type was relevant to the analysis, because carriage of CMV infection together with the matching HLA type was indicated by public TCR beta signatures.

What the work shows at the level of the full study, not this receptor alone: In the ex vivo response, HLA-C-restricted CMV-specific TCR beta clonotypes were dominant, and in two of eight donors the single most frequent clonotype came from this HLA-C-restricted group. Cumulative frequency of public TCR beta family members discriminated carriers of CMV infection plus the relevant HLA type in this cohort and an independent roughly 330-donor cohort.

This clonotype was seen ten or more times. Its antigen has not been determined. Qualities for individual bases were not recorded, and no much larger clone is one base off. Sequencing instrument: Illumina HiSeq 1500. TCRdb reanalyzed the raw reads on its own, using fastp at Q25 for trimming and MiXCR for clone calling, and kept in-frame beta chains. Rows with one shared CDR3 protein collapse into an entry with the most common genes and DNA. This sample is represented by about 76,000 distinct CDR3 sequences; approximately 3.7% of them were singletons. The ten largest clones represent approximately 5% of the sample. Trimming accounts for 3 bases at V and 5 bases at J, while the number of junction bases matched to no gene is 7. From cysteine to phenylalanine, the CDR3 is 15 amino acids long. Only the CDR3 DNA is retained, 45 bases long and in frame from the first base. CDR1 and CDR2, per the germline V gene, are SGHTA and FQGNSA.

The TCR originated in a human donor in good health (CMV status not recorded). Some clones in this sample may be carry-over from other donors' samples. Material: PBMCs. The chain links TRBV7-2 with TRBJ2-7, with 10 central nucleotides matching TRBD1. The DNA is TGTGCCAGCAGCTTTATCCCGGGACAGGGGAACGAGCAGTACTTC. This is translated as CASSFIPGQGNEQYF.